Here is one TCR beta chain with its context. The antigen remains unidentified. The entry originates in a study of cytomegalovirus exposure and HLA in healthy donors. Broader study findings: In a later analysis, V- and J-gene trimming of beta chains associated with a DCLRE1C missense variant, replicated independently. Differences between HLA loci emerged in a later analysis of TCR association rates, with DRB1 most and HLA-C fewest.

Researchers ran the PCR with 60 Vbeta and 13 Jbeta primers. Some clones are missing from TCRdb's copy, which holds only in-frame ones; the method was immunoSEQ multiplex PCR. This table holds roughly 27,000 clones. CDR3 length equals 10 residues. Germline lookup yields CDR1 MNHEY and CDR2 SVGAGI. Sequencing used PBMCs. The clonotype comes from a man aged 30 to 45 in good health and CMV-seronegative. The J gene is TRBJ2-7, the V gene TRBV6-5; no definite D call. The CDR3, as DNA: TGTGCTACTAAGCACCACGAGCAGTACTTC. Its protein product is CATKHHEQYF.